The 13 T cell receptor beta chains below all came from one sample that was sequenced in a study of blood T cell repertoires in COVID-19. Sequencing used immunoSEQ multiplex PCR; TCRdb keeps in-frame clones, though not all of them. The data show about 70,000 clones, around 89% seen once. Sequenced input: peripheral blood. The receptor source for this set is a woman aged 70-85 years with acute or convalescent COVID-19.

V usage is TRBV15 and J usage is TRBJ2-1; D gene uncertain. This CDR3 has 15 residues. The V and J ends lost 3 bases and 0 bases respectively, with 9 bases between them. Germline loops: CDR1 LNHNV, CDR2 YYDKDF (reference sequence). The CDR3 reads CATSRSGGSYNEQFF. In DNA, the CDR3 is TGTGCCACCAGCAGGTCAGGTGGCTCCTACAATGAGCAGTTCTTC.

The chain recombines TRBV28 with TRBJ2-6; TRBD1 agrees at 7 bases. There are 16 residues in the CDR3. Per germline, CDR1 MDHEN and CDR2 SYDVKM. The J segment lost 3 bases and the V segment lost 5 bases, leaving 7 bases of the junction unmatched. CDR3 DNA sequence: TGTGCCAGCAGTGGGGCAGGGGGAATTGGGGCCAACGTCCTGACTTTC. Its protein product is CASSGAGGIGANVLTF.

This chain connects TRBV6-5 to TRBJ1-3; maybe TRBD1 (6 bases). CDR3 length: 13 amino acids. Germline V gene lookup returns CDR1 MNHEY and CDR2 SVGAGI. V was trimmed by 6 bases and J by 4 bases, leaving 10 bases between them. The CDR3: CASSGQIGNTIYF. The CDR3 nucleotides read TGTGCCAGCAGCGGACAGATCGGAAACACCATATATTTT.

On this clone itself: The germline gene is not matched at one end of the junction; a read error may be the cause. The genes are TRBV6-5 and TRBJ1-3; D may be TRBD1 (6 bases). CDR3 length equals 12 residues. CDR1 and CDR2 (germline): MNHEY, SVGAGI. The CDR3 DNA reads TGTGCCAGCAGTTGGGATGGGGGACATCCTAGTTTT. Translation gives CASSWDGGHPSF.

The rearrangement links TRBV7-9 to TRBJ1-6, with TRBD1 identical over 12 bases. The junction had 9 bases not matched to a gene; V was cut back by 4 bases and J by 8 bases. The V gene's germline CDR1 is SEHNR and CDR2 FQNEAQ (reference sequence). The CDR3 runs to 17 residues. The CDR3 DNA is TGTGCCAGCAGCTCGCCCGGGACAGGGGGCTTGTATTCACCCCTCCACTTT. This encodes CASSSPGTGGLYSPLHF.

The chain joins TRBV10-3 to TRBJ1-5; D possibly corresponds to TRBD1 (6 bases). Germline assignment: CDR1 ENHRY and CDR2 SYGVKD. This CDR3 contains 18 residues. Trimming took off 3 bases at V and 2 bases at J, with 20 bases between the two ends. The CDR3 sequence: CAISETGTPDTGNQPQHF. CDR3 DNA sequence: TGTGCCATCAGTGAAACCGGGACACCCGATACGGGCAATCAGCCCCAGCATTTT.

The chain is built from TRBV12-3 or TRBV12-4 and TRBJ1-2; 8 nucleotides align to TRBD1. This CDR3 contains 13 residues. V lost 5 bases to trimming and J lost 7 bases; unmatched junction nucleotides: 6. The CDR3 DNA reads as TGTGCCAGCAGTCCCAGGGGGCGTAGTGGCTACACCTTC. Its translation: CASSPRGRSGYTF.

V and J are TRBV6-5 and TRBJ1-2, with 9 nucleotides matching TRBD1. V dropped 8 bases and J dropped 7; count of bases not matched to a gene: 8. CDR3 length: 13 amino acids. CDR1 is MNHEY, CDR2 SVGAGI, per germline. DNA of the CDR3: TGTGCCAGCCACCCACAGGGGGCGGGTGGCTACACCTTC. Its translation: CASHPQGAGGYTF.

The rearrangement uses TRBV5-1 and TRBJ1-6; 11 nucleotides agree with TRBD1. Germline V gene lookup returns CDR1 SGHRS and CDR2 YFSETQ. This CDR3 spans 14 amino acids. V shed 4 bases and J 12 bases; nucleotides not matched to a gene: 6. The CDR3 is CASSMDRGRGPLHF. CDR3 nucleotide sequence: TGCGCCAGCAGCATGGACAGGGGGCGCGGACCCCTCCACTTT.

The V gene is TRBV7-9, the J gene TRBJ1-1; possible D gene TRBD1, 6 bases. From germline, CDR1 is SEHNR and CDR2 FQNEAQ (reference sequence). V was pared by 7 bases and J by 2 bases, with 14 bases between. The CDR3 spans 14 residues. This CDR3 reads CASNPGQFNTEAFF. CDR3 coding DNA: TGTGCCAGCAACCCCGGACAGTTTAACACTGAAGCTTTCTTT.

The sample holds one count of this clone. The chain has TRBV10-3 and TRBJ2-1; the match to TRBD2 covers 11 bases. Germline V CDR1 and CDR2: ENHRY, SYGVKD. Trimming took 7 bases from V and 2 from J; bases not matched to a gene: 4. The CDR3 has 15 residues. In DNA, the CDR3 is TGTGCCATCAAGGATAGCGGGAGGGCCTACAATGAGCAGTTCTTC. Amino acids: CAIKDSGRAYNEQFF.

This chain links TRBV6-5 with TRBJ2-3; 8 positions match TRBD2. J lost 3 bases, V lost 1 base, and 3 bases had no gene match. Germline V gene data show CDR1 as MNHEY and CDR2 as SVGAGI. The CDR3 is 15 residues long. The CDR3 loop is CASSYFGGATDTQYF. The CDR3 DNA reads TGTGCCAGCAGTTACTTCGGGGGGGCGACAGATACGCAGTATTTT.

This chain joins TRBV9 and TRBJ1-6; possibly TRBD1 for D (5 bases). V gave up 3 bases and J gave up 10 bases, with 17 bases separating them. Per germline, CDR1 SGDLS and CDR2 YYNGEE. The CDR3 is 15 amino acids. In DNA form, the CDR3 reads TGTGCCAGCAGCGCCTCATGGGGGGTAGGCTCACCCCTCCACTTT. Residues: CASSASWGVGSPLHF.